One and the same sample provided the 23 T cell receptor beta chains below, sequenced in a study of T cells in Graves' hyperthyroidism and ophthalmopathy (dated by TCRdb to about 2019). Library generation was performed with multiplex PCR. This sample was sequenced with an Illumina HiSeq 2000. TCR beta CDR3 regions were amplified from RNA transcripts. A first-round RT-PCR of the TCR CDR3 used the HTBI primer set with the Qiagen OneStep RT-PCR kit. TCRdb handled the public reads itself, with Q25 trimming in fastp and clone calling in MiXCR, and kept productive beta chains. Rows are combined by CDR3 protein, so each entry shows the most common genes and DNA. This sample gives some 580,000 distinct CDR3 sequences in total; around 15% of them show up just once. More than 3% of the sample is in the top ten clones. The sequencing input was blood. Every receptor here comes from a woman aged 40 to 49 with Graves' ophthalmopathy.

This clonotype showed up just a few times. The rearrangement links TRBV7-9 to TRBJ1-6, with D unresolved. The germline V and J ends were trimmed by 1 base and 0 bases, with 13 bases remaining between them. CDR1 and CDR2 from the germline V gene are SEHNR and FQNEAQ (reference sequence). The CDR3 has 18 amino acids. In nucleotides, the CDR3 is TGTGCCAGCAGCTTAGACCGGTGGGGTAGCTCCTATAATTCACCCCTCCACTTT. Translation: CASSLDRWGSSYNSPLHF.

The rearrangement links TRBV3-1 to TRBJ2-7, with a tentative D call TRBD2 (6 bases). Germline lookup yields CDR1 LGHDT and CDR2 YNNKEL (reference sequence). This CDR3 comprises 14 residues. Trimming pared 4 bases from V and 2 bases from J, leaving 12 bases between. Written as DNA, the CDR3 is TGTGCCAGCAGCCGCAACGGGGGAACCTACGAGCAGTACTTC. Translated: CASSRNGGTYEQYF.

This clonotype was detected a few times. The CDR3 nucleotides are TGCGCCAGCAGCTTGGACAGGGCCCGCGAGTACTTC. Translated: CASSLDRAREYF. The chain couples TRBV5-1 to TRBJ2-5; D possibly corresponds to TRBD1 (6 bases). Trimming removed 0 bases from V and 12 bases from J, with 12 bases in between. Germline loops: CDR1 SGHRS, CDR2 YFSETQ. The CDR3 is 12 amino acids.

In this sample, this clonotype turned up a few times. J is TRBJ2-3 and V is TRBV20-1, with 8 bases identical to TRBD2. The CDR3 is 15 residues long. CDR1 and CDR2 (germline): DFQATT, SNEGSKA (reference sequence). V dropped 1 base and J dropped 2; count of bases not matched to a gene: 5. CDR3 loop: CSARVLAGSTDTQYF. CDR3 nucleotide sequence: TGCAGTGCTAGAGTCCTAGCGGGTTCCACAGATACGCAGTATTTT.

The chain joins TRBV19 to TRBJ1-1; D is unresolved. V lost 3 bases to trimming and J lost 6 bases, with 5 bases between them. Germline CDR1 is LNHDA and CDR2 is SQIVND (reference sequence). CDR3 length equals 11 residues. Here the CDR3 reads CASSMRSEAFF. The CDR3 region has the DNA TGTGCCAGTAGTATGAGGTCTGAAGCTTTCTTT.

This clonotype was recorded at least ten times. The V gene is TRBV28, the J gene TRBJ2-1, with TRBD2 matching 8 bases. The CDR3 extends over 14 amino acids. The J segment lost 10 bases and the V segment lost 5 bases, leaving 10 bases of the junction unmatched. Germline V gene lookup returns CDR1 MDHEN and CDR2 SYDVKM. CDR3 region: CASSPGLGFREQFF. DNA for the CDR3: TGTGCCAGCAGTCCGGGACTAGGATTTCGAGAGCAGTTCTTC.

The rearrangement uses TRBV12-3 or TRBV12-4 and TRBJ1-1; D not certain. The CDR3 is 12 residues long. The ends were cut back, 7 bases at V and 4 bases at J, with 10 bases in the middle. The CDR3 coding sequence is TGTGCCAGCACTCTCTGGGGCACTGAAGCTTTCTTT. Amino acids: CASTLWGTEAFF.

This clonotype has a count of ten or more. CDR3: CSAHTQGLTEAFF. DNA for the CDR3: TGCAGTGCCCATACACAGGGGTTGACTGAAGCTTTCTTT. The V gene is TRBV20-1, the J gene TRBJ1-1; 7 bases are shared with TRBD1. J gave up 5 bases and V 6 bases, and 9 bases lay outside the gene matches. The CDR3 runs to 13 residues. Germline CDR1 is DFQATT and CDR2 is SNEGSKA (reference sequence).

The rearrangement links TRBV6-1 to TRBJ2-2; maybe TRBD2 (6 bases). V lost 6 bases to trimming and J lost 1 base, with 9 bases between them. Germline V CDR1 and CDR2: MNHNS, SASEGT. The CDR3 contains 14 residues. The CDR3 DNA reads as TGTGCCAGCAGAGCCGGGGGGAACACCGGGGAGCTGTTTTTT. It specifies CASRAGGNTGELFF.

This clonotype was observed at least ten times. The V call is TRBV20-1, the J call TRBJ2-7, with 9 bases lining up with TRBD1. There are 15 residues in the CDR3. Germline V gives CDR1 DFQATT, CDR2 SNEGSKA (reference sequence). V shed 6 bases, J shed 2 bases, and the junction held 11 bases outside the gene matches. DNA of the CDR3: TGCAGTGCCCCCGCAGGACAGGGGTGGACCTACGAGCAGTACTTC. Translation: CSAPAGQGWTYEQYF.

This clonotype was detected ten times or more. In DNA form, the CDR3 reads TGTGCCAGCAGCTTCGGGCTATCGACAGATACGCAGTATTTT. Translated: CASSFGLSTDTQYF. This sequence joins TRBV11-2 and TRBJ2-3; D remains ambiguous. Trimming left V 3 bases short and J 3 bases short, with 10 bases between. The length of the CDR3 is 14 residues. Germline V lookup: CDR1 SGHAT, CDR2 FQNNGV.

The chain carries TRBV30 and TRBJ2-5; D is unclear. Germline loops: CDR1 GTSNPN, CDR2 SVGIG (reference sequence). The CDR3 totals 12 residues. Trimming cost V 2 bases and J 5 bases, with 9 bases left between them. CDR3 region: CAWSPGAETQYF. CDR3 DNA: TGTGCCTGGAGTCCCGGCGCGGAGACCCAGTACTTC.

This clonotype has a handful of counts. The chain joins TRBV2 to TRBJ1-2; D perhaps matches TRBD1 (5 bases). The V and J ends lost 6 bases and 4 bases respectively, with 12 bases between them. Germline V CDR1 and CDR2: SNHLY, FYNNEI. CDR3 size: 13 residues. The CDR3 protein is CASRADRSYGYTF. DNA for the CDR3: TGTGCCAGCAGGGCCGACAGAAGCTATGGCTACACCTTC.

This clonotype came up many times. This sequence joins TRBV5-1 and TRBJ2-1; D might be TRBD1 (7 bases). The germline V gene encodes CDR1 SGHRS and CDR2 YFSETQ. This CDR3 has 14 amino acids. Trimming took off 3 bases at V and 5 bases at J, with 12 bases between the two ends. CDR3 in amino acids: CASSSQGRNNEQFF. The CDR3 bases are TGCGCCAGCAGCTCACAGGGGAGGAACAATGAGCAGTTCTTC.

This clonotype has only a few counts. The V gene is TRBV20-1, the J gene TRBJ2-1, with 8 bases aligning to TRBD1. V shed 0 bases, J shed 7 bases, and the junction held 8 bases outside the gene matches. The CDR3 covers 15 residues. Germline loops: CDR1 DFQATT, CDR2 SNEGSKA (reference sequence). The CDR3 nucleotides read TGCAGTGCTAGAGATCTGACGACAGGGGTAAATGAGCAGTTCTTC. This translates into CSARDLTTGVNEQFF.

This clonotype appeared many times. The gene calls are TRBV6-5 and TRBJ2-7, with 10 bases fitting TRBD1. CDR3 length: 17 residues. Germline CDR1 reads MNHEY; CDR2 reads SVGAGI. The J segment lost 0 bases and the V segment lost 0 bases, leaving 5 bases of the junction unmatched. CDR3 sequence reads: CASSYSFGTGASYEQYF. The CDR3 DNA reads TGTGCCAGCAGTTACTCATTTGGGACAGGGGCCTCCTACGAGCAGTACTTC.

This clonotype was detected many times. This chain joins TRBV6-2 or TRBV6-3 and TRBJ1-5, with D unclear. Trimming cost V 5 bases and J 1 base, with 9 bases left between them. The germline gives CDR1 MNHEY, CDR2 SVGEGT. The length of the CDR3 is 14 residues. DNA for the CDR3: TGTGCCAGCAGTACGGTTGGGAGCAATCAGCCCCAGCATTTT. Translation gives CASSTVGSNQPQHF.

The rearrangement joins TRBV27 to TRBJ1-6, with TRBD1 as a possible D gene (6 bases). Germline CDR1 reads MNHEY; CDR2 reads SMNVEV (reference sequence). This CDR3 has 21 residues. The V end lost 8 bases, the J end lost 4 bases, and 33 bases lay between the germline ends. The CDR3 DNA reads TGTGCCAGCCTTAACGGGGGGCAAGGGGCTTTTTTGGAGTCTTATAATTCACCCCTCCACTTT. Its protein product is CASLNGGQGAFLESYNSPLHF.

This clonotype has ten or more counts. The chain recombines TRBV28 with TRBJ1-4; D is ambiguous. The ends were cut back, 2 bases at V and 8 bases at J, with 15 bases in the middle. Per germline, CDR1 MDHEN and CDR2 SYDVKM. The CDR3 is 15 amino acids. The CDR3 is CASSLTGSSGEKLFF. CDR3 in DNA: TGTGCCAGCAGTTTAACGGGCAGTTCGGGGGAAAAACTGTTTTTT.

The table lists this clonotype with a few counts. The rearrangement joins TRBV28 to TRBJ2-2; D perhaps matches TRBD2 (5 bases). This CDR3 contains 14 residues. Per germline, CDR1 MDHEN and CDR2 SYDVKM. V lost 8 bases and J 5 bases, leaving 15 bases between the germline ends. The CDR3 loop is CASWGDGGTGELFF. The CDR3, as DNA: TGTGCCAGCTGGGGTGATGGAGGAACCGGGGAGCTGTTTTTT.

The chain uses TRBV9 and TRBJ1-1, with 9 bases identical to TRBD1. Germline V gene lookup returns CDR1 SGDLS and CDR2 YYNGEE. Trimming took 4 bases from V and 1 from J; bases not matched to a gene: 5. The CDR3 contains 15 residues. This CDR3 reads CASSQSTGGNTEAFF. CDR3 nucleotides: TGTGCCAGCAGCCAGTCGACAGGGGGGAACACTGAAGCTTTCTTT.

V usage is TRBV2 and J usage is TRBJ1-5; D might be TRBD1 (5 bases). Germline CDR1 SNHLY, CDR2 FYNNEI. The V end lost 4 bases, the J end lost 7 bases, and 14 bases lay between the germline ends. The CDR3 totals 14 residues. DNA of the CDR3: TGTGCCAGCAGTGGAGACAGAAGGGGCCAGCCCCAGCATTTT. It codes for CASSGDRRGQPQHF.

There are a few counts of this clonotype. The chain couples TRBV3-1 to TRBJ2-1; D is undetermined. The ends were cut back, 3 bases at V and 8 bases at J, with 5 bases in the middle. Germline V gene lookup returns CDR1 LGHDT and CDR2 YNNKEL (reference sequence). The CDR3 runs to 11 residues. Here the CDR3 DNA reads TGTGCCAGCAGCCAGCTTGATGAGCAGTTCTTC. This sequence encodes CASSQLDEQFF.